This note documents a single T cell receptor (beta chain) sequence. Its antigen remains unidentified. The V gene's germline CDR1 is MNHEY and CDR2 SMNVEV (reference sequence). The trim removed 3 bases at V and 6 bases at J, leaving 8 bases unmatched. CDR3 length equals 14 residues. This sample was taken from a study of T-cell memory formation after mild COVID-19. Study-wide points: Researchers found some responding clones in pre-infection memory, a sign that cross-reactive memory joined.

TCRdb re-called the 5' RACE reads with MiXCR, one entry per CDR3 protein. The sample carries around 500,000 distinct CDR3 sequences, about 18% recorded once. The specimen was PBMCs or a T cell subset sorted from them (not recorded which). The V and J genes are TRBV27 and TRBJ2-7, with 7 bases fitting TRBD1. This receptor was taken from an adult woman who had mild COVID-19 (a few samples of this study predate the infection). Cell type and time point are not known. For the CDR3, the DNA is TGTGCCAGCAGTTTGAGAGGGGGCCCCCTCGAGCAGTACTTC. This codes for CASSLRGGPLEQYF.